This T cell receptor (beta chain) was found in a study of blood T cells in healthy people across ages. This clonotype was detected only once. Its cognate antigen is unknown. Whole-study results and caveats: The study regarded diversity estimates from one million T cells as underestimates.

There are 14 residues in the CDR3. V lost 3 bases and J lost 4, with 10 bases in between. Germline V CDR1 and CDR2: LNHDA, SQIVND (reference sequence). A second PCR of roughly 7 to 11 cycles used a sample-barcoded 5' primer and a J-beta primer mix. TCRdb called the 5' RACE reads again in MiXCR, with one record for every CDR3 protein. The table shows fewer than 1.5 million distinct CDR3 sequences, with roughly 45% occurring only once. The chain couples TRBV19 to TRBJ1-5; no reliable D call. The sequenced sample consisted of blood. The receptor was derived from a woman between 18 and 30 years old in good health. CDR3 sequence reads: CASSIAGPNQPQHF. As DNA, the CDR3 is TGTGCCAGTAGTATTGCAGGACCTAATCAGCCCCAGCATTTT.